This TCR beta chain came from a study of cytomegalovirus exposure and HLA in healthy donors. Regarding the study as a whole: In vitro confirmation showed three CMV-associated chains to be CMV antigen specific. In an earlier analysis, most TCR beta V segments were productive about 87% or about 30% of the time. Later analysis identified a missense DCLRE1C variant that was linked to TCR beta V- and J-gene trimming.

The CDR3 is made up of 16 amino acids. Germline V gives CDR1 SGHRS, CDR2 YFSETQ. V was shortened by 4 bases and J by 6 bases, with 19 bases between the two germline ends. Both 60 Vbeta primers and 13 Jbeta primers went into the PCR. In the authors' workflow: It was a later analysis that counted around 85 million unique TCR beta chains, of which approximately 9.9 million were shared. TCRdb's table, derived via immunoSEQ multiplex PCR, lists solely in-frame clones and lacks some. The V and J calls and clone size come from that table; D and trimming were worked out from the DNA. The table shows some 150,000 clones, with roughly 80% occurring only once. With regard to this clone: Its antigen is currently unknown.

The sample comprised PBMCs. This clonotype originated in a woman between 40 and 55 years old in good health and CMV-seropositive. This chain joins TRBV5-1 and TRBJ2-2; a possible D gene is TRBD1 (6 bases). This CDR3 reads CASSPRLQGFSGELFF. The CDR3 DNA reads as TGCGCCAGCAGCCCAAGATTACAGGGATTTTCCGGGGAGCTGTTTTTT.